This T cell receptor (beta chain) was retrieved from a study of CD8+ T cells in alopecia areata. Study context: Administration of oral tofacitinib to treated patients was at 5 to 10 mg twice daily. Patients remained on tofacitinib for 6 to 18 months and then went 6 months without it.

The authors extracted RNA and reverse transcribed it into cDNA as the sequencing template. This table comes from immunoSEQ multiplex PCR, and its TCRdb copy is limited to in-frame clones, with some not included. The data contain over 150,000 clones, 40% to 65% of them singletons. Indicated treatment: oral pan-JAK inhibitor, 5-10 mg twice daily. Collection of lesional scalp punch biopsies and peripheral blood was performed in alopecia areata patients. Study-level findings and limits: Among the 100 top clones, expanded CD8+ clones, like scalp clonality, were significantly decreased by tofacitinib.

A note on this clone: What it recognizes is unknown.

CDR3 length equals 18 residues. The chain uses TRBV21-1 and TRBJ2-1; the table's D call of TRBD2 was not tested on the DNA. TRBV21-1 is given as a pseudogene. The starting material was CD8+ T cells sorted from blood, obtained at week 24, from a patient treated with tofacitinib. This TCR was recovered from a human donor with alopecia areata. As DNA, the CDR3 is TGTGCCAGCAGCAAAGGAGGGCCTAGCGGGGGGGAATACAATGAGCAGTTCTTC. Protein sequence: CASSKGGPSGGEYNEQFF.